This entry lists 31 T cell receptor beta chains sequenced from one sample in a study of radiotherapy plus CTLA-4 blockade in lung cancer. Using immunoSEQ multiplex PCR, the repertoire was profiled, and TCRdb retains in-frame clones only, with some absent. The table lists some 110,000 clones, approximately 81% of them singletons. The input for sequencing was peripheral blood, taken from a patient treated with radiotherapy plus ipilimumab. The receptor set was obtained from a human donor with non-small cell lung cancer that progressed on radiotherapy plus ipilimumab. Some clones in this sample may be carry-over from other donors' samples.

The chain employs TRBV9 and TRBJ1-2; D remains unclear. The CDR3 has 13 amino acids. V was clipped by 3 bases and J by 2 bases, with 8 bases between them. Germline V gene sequence: CDR1 SGDLS, CDR2 YYNGEE. The CDR3 is CASSAAGNYGYTF. CDR3 DNA sequence: TGTGCCAGCAGCGCCGCGGGGAACTATGGCTACACCTTC.

V is TRBV6-6 and J is TRBJ1-5; TRBD1 matches 7 bases. The CDR3 length is 16 residues. With V trimmed by 6 bases and J by 4 bases, 12 bases remained unmatched. Germline V gene sequence: CDR1 MNHNY, CDR2 SVGAGI (reference sequence). The CDR3 region is CASRLRQGRSNQPQHF. CDR3 sequence (DNA): TGTGCCAGCAGACTCCGACAGGGAAGGTCGAATCAGCCCCAGCATTTT.

This clone was found once. CDR3 sequence (DNA): TGTGCCAGCAGTTTATACAGGGGGCTACGATACGAGCAGTACTTC. Translating it yields CASSLYRGLRYEQYF. The chain employs TRBV28 and TRBJ2-5; 9 bases match TRBD1. The J call may not be correct, given that the DNA end is closer to TRBJ2-7. CDR1 and CDR2 (germline): MDHEN, SYDVKM. The CDR3 covers 15 residues.

V usage is TRBV29-1 and J usage is TRBJ2-3; D gene uncertain. Germline-derived CDR1 and CDR2 are SQVTM and ANQGSEA. CDR3 size: 12 residues. The V end lost 3 bases, the J end lost 0 bases, and 4 bases lay between the germline ends. The CDR3 nucleotides are TGCAGCGTTGACCCGAGCACAGATACGCAGTATTTT. It specifies CSVDPSTDTQYF.

This rearrangement joins TRBV25-1 to TRBJ2-7; D gene uncertain. V dropped 4 bases and J dropped 3 bases, with 13 bases sitting between them. CDR3 size: 14 residues. CDR1 and CDR2 from the germline V gene are MGHDK and SYGVNS. The CDR3 sequence: CASSANDGIYEQYF. The CDR3 DNA reads as TGTGCCAGCAGTGCGAACGACGGAATCTACGAGCAGTACTTC.

V is TRBV7-9 and J is TRBJ2-7; D may be TRBD1 (5 bases). The V and J ends lost 0 bases and 7 bases respectively, with 13 bases between them. This CDR3 is built from 14 residues. Germline values: CDR1 SEHNR, CDR2 FQNEAQ (reference sequence). The DNA for the CDR3 is TGTGCCAGCAGCTTAGCAGGACACCTTTGGGAGCAGTACTTC. Residues: CASSLAGHLWEQYF.

This clone was recorded only once. The gene calls are TRBV18 and TRBJ1-1; D is uncertain. CDR3 size: 15 residues. Trimming took off 3 bases at V and 1 base at J, with 12 bases between the two ends. Germline CDR1 KGHSH, CDR2 LQKENI. The CDR3, as DNA: TGTGCCAGCTCACCCCAATCGGGCAGGAACACTGAAGCTTTCTTT. Translated: CASSPQSGRNTEAFF.

This rearrangement joins TRBV7-9 to TRBJ1-6, with D possibly TRBD1 on 5 matching bases. The CDR3 extends over 15 amino acids. V was cut by 3 bases and J by 7 bases, with 13 bases left in between. Per germline, CDR1 SEHNR and CDR2 FQNEAQ (reference sequence). This CDR3 is CASSLLGRANSPLHF. CDR3 DNA: TGTGCCAGCAGCTTGTTAGGCAGGGCGAATTCACCCCTCCACTTT.

The J gene is TRBJ2-5, the V gene TRBV5-6; a possible D gene is TRBD1 (6 bases). The CDR3 covers 15 residues. Germline values: CDR1 SGHDT, CDR2 YYEEEE. V was pared by 0 bases and J by 4 bases, with 13 bases between. The DNA for the CDR3 is TGTGCCAGCAGCTTGGGGGGGCTGAATGGAGAGACCCAGTACTTC. It encodes CASSLGGLNGETQYF.

This sequence joins TRBV6-6 and TRBJ2-5, with D hard to call. The germline V gene encodes CDR1 MNHNY and CDR2 SVGAGI (reference sequence). The CDR3 length is 15 residues. With 7 bases removed from V and 2 bases from J, the gap between germline ends came to 17 bases. DNA for the CDR3: TGTGCCAGCACCCACCCTACACTCCAGCAAGAGACCCAGTACTTC. It encodes CASTHPTLQQETQYF.

This chain links TRBV18 with TRBJ1-5; D gene uncertain. The CDR3 is 13 residues long. Germline V gives CDR1 KGHSH, CDR2 LQKENI. V was cut by 4 bases and J by 3 bases, with 7 bases left in between. This CDR3 is CASSRGDNQPQHF. CDR3 DNA sequence: TGTGCCAGCTCACGGGGAGACAATCAGCCCCAGCATTTT.

V usage is TRBV14 and J usage is TRBJ2-7, with D maybe TRBD2 (6 bases). Deletions cut 4 bases from V and 5 bases from J, with 15 bases between. The CDR3 totals 14 residues. Germline CDR1 is SGHDN and CDR2 is FVKESK. CDR3 amino acids: CASSPFRGSNEQYF. CDR3 in DNA: TGTGCCAGCAGCCCCTTCCGGGGGAGCAACGAGCAGTACTTC.

The gene calls are TRBV7-2 and TRBJ2-7; D remains ambiguous. Germline CDR1 and CDR2: SGHTA and FQGNSA. V shed 1 base and J shed 5 bases, with 15 bases lying between them. The CDR3 runs to 15 residues. The CDR3 is CASSLGAGPEHEQYF. Written as DNA, the CDR3 is TGTGCCAGCAGCTTAGGGGCAGGCCCAGAGCACGAGCAGTACTTC.

The rearrangement uses TRBV9 and TRBJ1-6; D is uncertain. Trimming removed 0 bases from V and 8 bases from J, with 6 bases in between. This CDR3 has 13 residues. Germline CDR1 and CDR2: SGDLS and YYNGEE. CDR3 loop: CASSVEVHSPLHF. As DNA, the CDR3 is TGTGCCAGCAGCGTAGAGGTTCATTCACCCCTCCACTTT.

Comments on this clone: An end of the junction differs from the germline gene, which may be a read error. The chain recombines TRBV15 with TRBJ2-1; TRBD1 aligns across 9 bases. The germline gives CDR1 LNHNV, CDR2 YYDKDF (reference sequence). This CDR3 contains 17 residues. CDR3 region: CAASRGIPGQGDNEQFF. The CDR3 nucleotides read TGTGCCGCCAGCAGAGGCATCCCGGGACAGGGAGACAATGAGCAGTTCTTC.

This chain joins TRBV6-5 and TRBJ1-1; D is unresolved. Trimming stripped 3 bases from V and 4 bases from J, with 9 bases between. This CDR3 has 13 amino acids. The germline V gene encodes CDR1 MNHEY and CDR2 SVGAGI. CDR3 region: CASSYEGITEAFF. For the CDR3, the DNA is TGTGCCAGCAGTTATGAGGGTATCACTGAAGCTTTCTTT.

V is TRBV5-6 and J is TRBJ1-2, with 7 bases identical to TRBD1. The CDR3 covers 14 residues. Germline lookup yields CDR1 SGHDT and CDR2 YYEEEE. V gave up 4 bases and J gave up 2 bases; unmatched junction bases: 5. This chain's CDR3 is CASSPPTGNYGYTF. The CDR3 DNA reads as TGTGCCAGCAGCCCACCGACAGGGAACTATGGCTACACCTTC. The entire variable domain, with the rest obtained from reference TRBV5-6 and TRBJ1-2, is as follows: DAGVTQSPTHLIKTRGQQVTLRCSPKSGHDTVSWYQQALGQGPQFIFQYYEEEERQRGNFPDRFSGHQFPNYSSELNVNALLLGDSALYLCASSPPTGNYGYTFGSGTRLTVV.

The rearrangement links TRBV5-8 to TRBJ2-3, with unresolved D. Per germline, CDR1 SGHTS and CDR2 YDEGEE. The V gene lost 4 bases and the J gene lost 4 bases, with 19 bases spanning the gap. The CDR3 loop spans 16 amino acids. CDR3 protein: CASSRRIDSGADTQYF. For the CDR3, the DNA is TGTGCCAGCAGCCGGAGAATTGATTCAGGAGCAGATACGCAGTATTTT.

This chain joins TRBV6-5 and TRBJ1-3; no reliable D call. Germline lookup yields CDR1 MNHEY and CDR2 SVGAGI. V lost 7 bases to trimming and J lost 4 bases, with 11 bases between them. CDR3 length: 13 residues. The CDR3 bases are TGTGCCAGCACTCGGACGGGAGGAAACACCATATATTTT. It specifies CASTRTGGNTIYF.

The V call is TRBV7-9, the J call TRBJ1-4, with D possibly TRBD1 on 6 matching bases. V lost 3 bases to trimming and J lost 7 bases, with 9 bases between them. Germline CDR1 reads SEHNR; CDR2 reads FQNEAQ (reference sequence). This CDR3 has 13 amino acids. This chain's CDR3 is CASSLTGLEKLFF. The CDR3 region has the DNA TGTGCCAGCAGCTTGACAGGTCTTGAAAAACTGTTTTTT. The variable domain in full, completed from reference TRBV7-9 and TRBJ1-4, reads DTGVSQNPRHKITKRGQNVTFRCDPISEHNRLYWYRQTLGQGPEFLTYFQNEAQLEKSRLLSDRFSAERPKGSFSTLEIQRTEQGDSAMYLCASSLTGLEKLFFGSGTQLSVL.

V is TRBV6-5 and J is TRBJ2-3; D call uncertain. The germline CDR1 and CDR2 sequences are MNHEY and SVGAGI. The CDR3 runs to 13 residues. The V gene lost 6 bases and the J gene lost 1 base, with 8 bases spanning the gap. Here the CDR3 DNA reads TGTGCCAGCAGCTCATCTGGCACAGATACGCAGTATTTT. The encoded protein is CASSSSGTDTQYF.

The chain links TRBV5-1 to TRBJ2-5; tentative D call: TRBD2 (5 bases). V was cut by 2 bases and J by 5 bases, with 10 bases left in between. The CDR3 covers 13 residues. Germline V gene sequence: CDR1 SGHRS, CDR2 YFSETQ. This CDR3 reads CASSFGVAETQYF. The DNA of the CDR3 is TGCGCCAGCAGCTTTGGGGTAGCGGAGACCCAGTACTTC.

In this sample, this clone turned up a few times. The rearrangement joins TRBV7-8 to TRBJ1-2; TRBD1 agrees at 7 bases. Per germline, CDR1 SGHVS and CDR2 FQNEAQ. The CDR3 extends over 14 amino acids. The junction had 10 bases not matched to a gene; V was cut back by 5 bases and J by 7 bases. The chain's CDR3 is CASSPGQRRIGYTF. In nucleotides, the CDR3 is TGTGCCAGCAGCCCGGGACAGCGTCGGATTGGCTACACCTTC.

This clone was seen a handful of times. The chain recombines TRBV7-8 with TRBJ2-2, with 9 nucleotides matching TRBD1. Trimming took 0 bases from V and 5 from J; bases not matched to a gene: 10. CDR1 and CDR2 from the germline V gene are SGHVS and FQNEAQ. The CDR3 is made up of 18 amino acids. CDR3 loop: CASSLAVAGQGRTGELFF. The DNA of the CDR3 is TGTGCCAGCAGCTTAGCGGTCGCGGGACAGGGAAGGACCGGGGAGCTGTTTTTT.

This clone was found once. The chain links TRBV28 to TRBJ1-1, with 9 positions matching TRBD1. In germline, CDR1 is MDHEN, CDR2 SYDVKM. Unmatched junction bases numbered 5, after V lost 2 bases and J lost 4 bases. The length of the CDR3 is 15 residues. This CDR3 reads CASSLPTGGSTEAFF. In nucleotides, the CDR3 is TGTGCCAGCAGTTTACCGACAGGGGGGAGCACTGAAGCTTTCTTT.

The V and J genes are TRBV19 and TRBJ2-5; tentatively, D is TRBD2 (6 bases). The V gene's germline CDR1 is LNHDA and CDR2 SQIVND (reference sequence). V was shortened by 5 bases and J by 7 bases, with 17 bases between the two germline ends. The CDR3 length is 14 residues. The CDR3 region has the DNA TGTGCCAGTAGTTTCCAGGGACTCGGTGGGACCCAGTACTTC. Translated, it gives CASSFQGLGGTQYF.

The chain has TRBV15 and TRBJ1-3, with D possibly being TRBD1 (5 bases). Germline CDR1 and CDR2: LNHNV and YYDKDF (reference sequence). There are 15 residues in the CDR3. The V end lost 6 bases, the J end lost 0 bases, and 12 bases lay between the germline ends. The CDR3 here is CATSRGRDSGNTIYF. The CDR3 nucleotides are TGTGCCACCAGTCGGGGACGGGACTCTGGAAACACCATATATTTT.

J is TRBJ2-7 and V is TRBV9; tentative D call: TRBD1 (6 bases). Germline-derived CDR1 and CDR2 are SGDLS and YYNGEE. V gave up 3 bases and J gave up 7 bases, with 11 bases separating them. This CDR3 has 12 amino acids. This chain's CDR3 is CASSADSIEQYF. CDR3 bases: TGTGCCAGCAGCGCGGACAGTATAGAGCAGTACTTC. Filled out from reference TRBV9 and TRBJ2-7, the complete variable domain reads DSGVTQTPKHLITATGQRVTLRCSPRSGDLSVYWYQQSLDQGLQFLIQYYNGEERAKGNILERFSAQQFPDLHSELNLSSLELGDSALYFCASSADSIEQYFGPGTRLTVT.

The chain links TRBV5-1 to TRBJ2-3; D is ambiguous. The germline V and J ends were trimmed by 1 base and 6 bases, with 21 bases remaining between them. Germline CDR1 is SGHRS and CDR2 is YFSETQ. The CDR3 spans 17 residues. CDR3 sequence (DNA): TGCGCCAGCAGCTTGCAAGGTAGCTTGCCCACTTCGGATACGCAGTATTTT. As protein: CASSLQGSLPTSDTQYF. The full variable domain, rest sourced from reference TRBV5-1 and TRBJ2-3, is KAGVTQTPRYLIKTRGQQVTLSCSPISGHRSVSWYQQTPGQGLQFLFEYFSETQRNKGNFPGRFSGRQFSNSRSEMNVSTLELGDSALYLCASSLQGSLPTSDTQYFGPGTRLTVL.

The chain links TRBV4-1 to TRBJ2-3; TRBD1 matches at 12 bases. CDR1 and CDR2 from the germline V gene are MGHRA and YSYEKL. V lost 9 bases and J lost 6; bases outside the gene matches: 10. This CDR3 spans 15 amino acids. The CDR3 nucleotides read TGCGCCAGTTCGAAGGGACAGGGGGCAGGGGATACGCAGTATTTT. Translating gives CASSKGQGAGDTQYF.

The chain has TRBV29-1 and TRBJ1-4; no clear D gene. Trimming took off 4 bases at V and 4 bases at J, with 10 bases between the two ends. From germline, CDR1 is SQVTM and CDR2 ANQGSEA. This CDR3 comprises 13 residues. CDR3 DNA sequence: TGCAGCGTTGTTGTCCAGGTTAATGAAAAACTGTTTTTT. It translates to CSVVVQVNEKLFF.